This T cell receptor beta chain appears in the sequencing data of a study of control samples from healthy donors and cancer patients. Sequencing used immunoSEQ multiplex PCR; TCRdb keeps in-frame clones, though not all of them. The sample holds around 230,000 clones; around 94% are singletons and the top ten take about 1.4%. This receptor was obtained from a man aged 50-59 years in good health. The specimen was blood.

In DNA form, the CDR3 reads TGTGCCAGCAGCCAACTAGCGGGGTGGAATGAGCAGTTCTTC. Protein product: CASSQLAGWNEQFF. The chain employs TRBV3-1 (or the pseudogene TRBV3-2) and TRBJ2-1; 9 nucleotides match TRBD2. Germline V gene sequence: CDR1 LGHDT, CDR2 YNNKEL (reference sequence). The CDR3 extends over 14 amino acids. The J segment lost 7 bases and the V segment lost 2 bases, leaving 3 bases of the junction unmatched.